The 24 T cell receptor beta chains presented below share a single source sample, sequenced in a study of blood T cell repertoires in COVID-19. The repertoire was sequenced with immunoSEQ multiplex PCR; TCRdb's copy has only in-frame clones and lacks some. The sample lists 150,000 to 200,000 clones, 85% occurring once. The sample was peripheral blood. These receptor sequences come from a woman aged 55-69 years with acute or convalescent COVID-19.

CDR3 in DNA: TGTGCCAGCAGCCAAGGAGGGGGTTCGGACACTGAAGCTTTCTTT. As protein: CASSQGGGSDTEAFF. The chain has TRBV4-2 and TRBJ1-1; TRBD1 might be the D (6 bases). Germline V lookup: CDR1 LGHNA, CDR2 YNFKEQ. V lost 1 base and J 3 bases, leaving 12 bases between the germline ends. The CDR3 is made up of 15 amino acids.

J is TRBJ1-2 and V is TRBV7-3; D is ambiguous. The CDR3 totals 14 residues. Trimming cost V 0 bases and J 8 bases, with 13 bases left between them. The germline gives CDR1 SGHTA, CDR2 FQGTGA. Here the CDR3 reads CASSLTPGLEGYTF. The CDR3, as DNA: TGTGCCAGCAGCTTAACCCCCGGACTCGAGGGCTACACCTTC.

The chain couples TRBV2 to TRBJ1-1; tentatively, D is TRBD1 (5 bases). This CDR3 has 13 amino acids. In germline, CDR1 is SNHLY, CDR2 FYNNEI. Trimming took off 9 bases at V and 1 base at J, with 12 bases between the two ends. CDR3 in amino acids: CASMTAKNTEAFF. CDR3 coding DNA: TGTGCCAGTATGACAGCGAAGAACACTGAAGCTTTCTTT. The complete variable domain, with remaining parts taken from reference TRBV2 and TRBJ1-1, reads EPEVTQTPSHQVTQMGQEVILRCVPISNHLYFYWYRQILGQKVEFLVSFYNNEISEKSEIFDDQFSVERPDGSNFTLKIRSTKLEDSAMYFCASMTAKNTEAFFGQGTRLTVV.

This chain connects TRBV7-6 to TRBJ2-1; D perhaps matches TRBD2 (5 bases). This CDR3 has 17 residues. V lost 0 bases to trimming and J lost 2 bases, with 14 bases between them. The germline V gene has CDR1 SGHVS and CDR2 FNYEAQ. CDR3 protein: CASSLAGVWNPYNEQFF. Written as DNA, the CDR3 is TGTGCCAGCAGCTTAGCGGGAGTATGGAACCCCTACAATGAGCAGTTCTTC.

The rearrangement joins TRBV28 to TRBJ2-6; D is unresolved. CDR1 MDHEN and CDR2 SYDVKM come from the germline V gene. The CDR3 length is 16 residues. The ends were cut back, 5 bases at V and 4 bases at J, with 15 bases in the middle. The CDR3 region has the DNA TGTGCCAGCAGTCTACCCCCCGCTGCAGGGGCCAACGTCCTGACTTTC. Translating it yields CASSLPPAAGANVLTF. The full variable domain, in which reference TRBV28 and TRBJ2-6 provide the parts outside the CDR3, is DVKVTQSSRYLVKRTGEKVFLECVQDMDHENMFWYRQDPGLGLRLIYFSYDVKMKEKGDIPEGYSVSREKKERFSLILESASTNQTSMYLCASSLPPAAGANVLTFGAGSRLTVL.

The rearrangement joins TRBV18 to TRBJ1-1; possible D gene TRBD1, 5 bases. Germline-derived CDR1 and CDR2 are KGHSH and LQKENI. Deletions cut 0 bases from V and 5 bases from J, with 13 bases between. CDR3 length: 15 residues. DNA for the CDR3: TGTGCCAGCTCACCACCCGTGGGGGGGGGAACTGAAGCTTTCTTT. Its protein product is CASSPPVGGGTEAFF.

The chain combines TRBV3-1 (or the pseudogene TRBV3-2) with TRBJ1-1, with 8 nucleotides matching TRBD1. V lost 1 base, J lost 7 bases, and 8 bases stayed unmatched. This CDR3 comprises 15 residues. Germline V gene lookup returns CDR1 LGHDT and CDR2 YNNKEL (reference sequence). DNA for the CDR3: TGTGCCAGCAGCCAAGTAGGACAGGGCCGGAGTGAAGCTTTCTTT. Translated: CASSQVGQGRSEAFF.

The rearrangement links TRBV3-1 (or the pseudogene TRBV3-2) to TRBJ2-1, with TRBD2 matching 10 bases. CDR1 and CDR2 from the germline V gene are LGHDT and YNNKEL (reference sequence). V lost 0 bases, J lost 6 bases, and 5 bases stayed unmatched. The CDR3 sequence is 16 residues long. CDR3 sequence (DNA): TGTGCCAGCAGCCAAGATCCTAGCGGGAGATTCAATGAGCAGTTCTTC. As protein: CASSQDPSGRFNEQFF.

This rearrangement joins TRBV5-4 to TRBJ2-2, with TRBD2 matching over 10 bases. Germline CDR1 SGHNT, CDR2 YYREEE (reference sequence). CDR3 length: 17 amino acids. V dropped 7 bases and J dropped 4; count of bases not matched to a gene: 13. The DNA of the CDR3 is TGTGCCAGCGAGTCCGGGGGGGCTAGCGGGAGCACCGGGGAGCTGTTTTTT. Translating gives CASESGGASGSTGELFF.

The J gene is TRBJ1-2, the V gene TRBV5-6; a weak D match, TRBD1 (6 bases). Germline V gene data show CDR1 as SGHDT and CDR2 as YYEEEE. Between the trimmed V and J ends, which lost 0 bases and 3 bases, there was a span of 12 bases. The CDR3 extends over 15 amino acids. CDR3: CASSLDRVVHYGYTF. CDR3 bases: TGTGCCAGCAGCTTGGACAGGGTGGTTCACTATGGCTACACCTTC.

The rearrangement links TRBV18 to TRBJ2-1; 8 nucleotides line up with TRBD1. V lost 5 bases to trimming and J lost 8 bases; unmatched junction nucleotides: 11. This CDR3 contains 15 residues. Germline values: CDR1 KGHSH, CDR2 LQKENI. CDR3 in DNA: TGTGCCAGCTCAGCGGGGCGACAGGGGATCGATGAGCAGTTCTTC. This codes for CASSAGRQGIDEQFF. The variable domain in full, completed from reference TRBV18 and TRBJ2-1, reads NAGVMQNPRHLVRRRGQEARLRCSPMKGHSHVYWYRQLPEEGLKFMVYLQKENIIDESGMPKERFSAEFPKEGPSILRIQQVVRGDSAAYFCASSAGRQGIDEQFFGPGTRLTVL.

The rearrangement joins TRBV6-5 to TRBJ1-1; TRBD1 matches 8 bases. The CDR3 is 13 amino acids. In germline, CDR1 is MNHEY, CDR2 SVGAGI. V was clipped by 5 bases and J by 3 bases; unmatched bases: 2. CDR3 bases: TGTGCCAGCAGTCCGGACAGGGACACTGAAGCTTTCTTT. Its translation is CASSPDRDTEAFF.

The chain combines TRBV12-5 with TRBJ1-1; TRBD1 matches at 7 bases. Germline V gives CDR1 LGHNT, CDR2 FRNRAP. Trimming cost V 2 bases and J 0 bases; bases outside gene matches: 9. This CDR3 is 17 amino acids long. For the CDR3, the DNA is TGTGCTAGTGGTTTGTTCTCGACAGGGTTCCTGAACACTGAAGCTTTCTTT. Translation: CASGLFSTGFLNTEAFF.

This clone appeared many times. The gene calls are TRBV19 and TRBJ1-2, with D maybe TRBD1 (6 bases). Trimming shortened V by 7 bases and J by 7 bases, and 19 bases separated the two germline ends. Germline V gene lookup returns CDR1 LNHDA and CDR2 SQIVND (reference sequence). There are 14 residues in the CDR3. The chain's CDR3 is CASKPDSSFGGYTF. The CDR3, as DNA: TGTGCCAGTAAGCCGGACAGCTCATTTGGTGGCTACACCTTC.

The V and J genes are TRBV5-1 and TRBJ2-1; 7 bases fit TRBD2. With 4 bases clipped from V and 5 bases from J, the junction kept 9 bases outside the gene matches. CDR3 length: 15 amino acids. Germline V lookup: CDR1 SGHRS, CDR2 YFSETQ. The CDR3 DNA reads TGCGCCAGCAGCACGGTAGCGGGCACCAACAATGAGCAGTTCTTC. It translates to CASSTVAGTNNEQFF.

This clone was seen a handful of times. The chain combines TRBV13 with TRBJ1-1; no definite D call. V was trimmed by 0 bases and J by 0 bases, leaving 8 bases between them. Germline V gives CDR1 PRHDT, CDR2 FYEKMQ (reference sequence). The length of the CDR3 is 15 residues. The CDR3 sequence is CASSLGMRMNTEAFF. Written as DNA, the CDR3 is TGTGCCAGCAGCTTAGGGATGCGCATGAACACTGAAGCTTTCTTT.

Many counts were recorded for this clone. V usage is TRBV6-4 and J usage is TRBJ1-1, with D perhaps matching TRBD1 (6 bases). The germline V gene has CDR1 MRHNA and CDR2 SNTAGT. The V gene lost 6 bases and the J gene lost 0 bases, with 11 bases spanning the gap. This CDR3 comprises 14 residues. CDR3: CASSPDRLNTEAFF. The CDR3 DNA is TGTGCCAGCAGCCCGGACAGACTGAACACTGAAGCTTTCTTT.

This sequence joins TRBV7-3 and TRBJ2-2; possibly TRBD1 for D (5 bases). CDR1 and CDR2 from the germline V gene are SGHTA and FQGTGA. V shed 6 bases and J shed 6 bases, with 8 bases lying between them. The CDR3 has 12 amino acids. The CDR3 sequence is CASRGPAGELFF. In DNA form, the CDR3 reads TGTGCCAGCAGGGGGCCCGCCGGGGAGCTGTTTTTT.

This chain uses TRBV6-1 with TRBJ1-2; D is possibly TRBD1 (6 bases). The CDR3 has 17 residues. The V gene's germline CDR1 is MNHNS and CDR2 SASEGT. V lost 0 bases, J lost 5 bases, and 19 bases lay in between. The CDR3 loop is CASSEAFGRRGRYGYTF. The CDR3 DNA reads as TGTGCCAGCAGTGAAGCGTTCGGCCGCAGGGGAAGATATGGCTACACCTTC.

The gene calls are TRBV6-1 and TRBJ1-5; D is possibly TRBD1 (6 bases). The CDR3 is made up of 15 amino acids. The V gene lost 2 bases and the J gene lost 7 bases, with 15 bases spanning the gap. The germline gives CDR1 MNHNS, CDR2 SASEGT. The CDR3 DNA reads TGTGCCAGCAGTGAAATGGGGGCGGTTAGCCAGCCCCAGCATTTT. Its translation: CASSEMGAVSQPQHF.

The chain carries TRBV25-1 and TRBJ1-1, with 8 bases fitting TRBD1. The V and J ends lost 6 bases and 4 bases, in that order; junction bases with no gene match: 4. Germline values: CDR1 MGHDK, CDR2 SYGVNS. There are 13 residues in the CDR3. The CDR3: CASSRGRVTEAFF. For the CDR3, the DNA is TGTGCCAGCAGCAGGGGGCGCGTCACTGAAGCTTTCTTT.

V usage is TRBV14 and J usage is TRBJ1-5; D possibly corresponds to TRBD1 (6 bases). The CDR3 runs 13 residues. CDR1 and CDR2 (germline): SGHDN, FVKESK. V was pared by 3 bases and J by 6 bases, with 9 bases between. The CDR3: CASSQGAGQPQHF. DNA of the CDR3: TGTGCCAGCAGCCAGGGGGCCGGTCAGCCCCAGCATTTT.

The rearrangement links TRBV5-1 to TRBJ1-6, with 8 bases identical to TRBD1. This CDR3 region has 13 residues. V gave up 5 bases and J gave up 10 bases; unmatched junction bases: 5. Germline V gene lookup returns CDR1 SGHRS and CDR2 YFSETQ. The CDR3 loop reads CASRRDRGSPLHF. CDR3 nucleotide sequence: TGCGCCAGCAGACGTGACAGGGGCTCACCCCTCCACTTT.

This chain connects TRBV7-8 to TRBJ1-2; 7 nucleotides line up with TRBD1. The CDR3 is 15 amino acids. Germline values: CDR1 SGHVS, CDR2 FQNEAQ. V shed 4 bases, J shed 2 bases, and the junction held 7 bases outside the gene matches. The CDR3, as DNA: TGTGCCAGCAGCTCCTCCGGGACAGTCAACTATGGCTACACCTTC. Translation gives CASSSSGTVNYGYTF.